This T cell receptor beta chain was identified during a study of human T cells and chemical hapten exposure. Study observations and caveats: Controls formed significantly fewer large CDR3 similarity clusters than expanded TCRs did.

TCRdb called the RACE reads again in MiXCR, with one record for every CDR3 protein. The data contain about 40,000 distinct CDR3 sequences, approximately 3.5% of them singletons. The time point was: patch test 2, 6 weeks after DPC sensitization. The treatment denotes: therapeutic diphenylcyclopropenone sensitization with weekly scalp DPC. This clonotype was detected a few times. What it recognizes is unknown. CDR1 MNHNY and CDR2 SVGAGI come from the germline V gene (reference sequence). The CDR3 runs 12 residues. V shed 6 bases and J shed 4 bases, with 7 bases lying between them. This clonotype was obtained from a man aged 35-49 years with alopecia areata. Some clones in this sample may be carry-over from other donors' samples. The material sequenced was whole blood, taken in connection with sensitization to the hapten diphenylcyclopropenone (DPC). The J gene is TRBJ1-3, the V gene TRBV6-6; tentative D call: TRBD1 (5 bases). CDR3 sequence (DNA): TGTGCCAGCAGGGGGCCCGGAAACACCATATATTTT. Its translation is CASRGPGNTIYF.